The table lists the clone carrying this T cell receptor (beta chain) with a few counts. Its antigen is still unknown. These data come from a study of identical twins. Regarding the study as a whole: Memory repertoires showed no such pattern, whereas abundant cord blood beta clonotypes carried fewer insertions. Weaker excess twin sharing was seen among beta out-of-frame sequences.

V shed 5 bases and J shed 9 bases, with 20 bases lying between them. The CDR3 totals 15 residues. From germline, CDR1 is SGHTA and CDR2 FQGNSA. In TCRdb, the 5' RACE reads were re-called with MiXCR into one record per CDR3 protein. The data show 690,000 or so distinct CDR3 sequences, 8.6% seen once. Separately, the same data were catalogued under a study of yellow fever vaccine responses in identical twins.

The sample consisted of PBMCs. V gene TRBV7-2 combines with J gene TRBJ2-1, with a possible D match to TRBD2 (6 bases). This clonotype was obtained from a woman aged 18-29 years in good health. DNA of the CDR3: TGTGCCAGCAGCCCCCGGGACTGGGCGAGGAGTGAGCAGTTCTTC. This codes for CASSPRDWARSEQFF.